These 20 T cell receptor beta chains share one sample of origin, sequenced in a study of blood T cell repertoires in COVID-19. Measured with immunoSEQ multiplex PCR; TCRdb has only the in-frame clones, and not every one. Of around 230,000 clones detected, 83% appear once; the ten largest clones hold around 2.5%. The source material was peripheral blood. These receptors were collected from a woman in her thirties or forties with active or convalescent COVID-19.

The genes are TRBV4-3 and TRBJ2-3, with D possibly being TRBD1 (6 bases). Per germline, CDR1 LGHNA and CDR2 YSLEER. This CDR3 spans 15 amino acids. V was shortened by 3 bases and J by 0 bases, with 10 bases between the two germline ends. The CDR3: CASSQEQGSTDTQYF. CDR3 in DNA: TGCGCCAGCAGCCAGGAACAGGGAAGCACAGATACGCAGTATTTT.

The chain uses TRBV2 and TRBJ2-1; D is unresolved. This CDR3 is 13 amino acids long. Trimming left V 4 bases short and J 7 bases short, with 11 bases between. Per germline, CDR1 SNHLY and CDR2 FYNNEI. The chain's CDR3 is CASSALVVNEQFF. CDR3 sequence (DNA): TGTGCCAGCAGTGCCCTAGTGGTGAATGAGCAGTTCTTC.

The rearrangement uses TRBV7-6 and TRBJ1-2; D is unclear. V lost 5 bases to trimming and J lost 0 bases, with 13 bases between them. The CDR3 loop spans 15 amino acids. CDR1 and CDR2 (germline): SGHVS, FNYEAQ. The CDR3 reads CASSLTLTANYGYTF. The CDR3 DNA follows: TGTGCCAGCAGCCTAACACTAACGGCTAACTATGGCTACACCTTC.

V is TRBV19 and J is TRBJ2-2; 10 positions match TRBD1. With 9 bases clipped from V and 1 base from J, the junction kept 5 bases outside the gene matches. CDR3 length: 15 amino acids. Germline V gene lookup returns CDR1 LNHDA and CDR2 SQIVND (reference sequence). The CDR3 nucleotides read TGTGCCAGCAGGGACAGGGGAGGGAACACCGGGGAGCTGTTTTTT. Its protein is CASRDRGGNTGELFF.

This clone showed up just a few times. The sample contains more than one DNA sequence encoding this CDR3. The chain is built from TRBV9 and TRBJ2-7; D not resolved. V gave up 3 bases and J gave up 3 bases, with 4 bases separating them. Germline CDR1 and CDR2: SGDLS and YYNGEE. This CDR3 contains 11 residues. Written as DNA, the CDR3 is TGTGCCAGCAGCGCAGGCTACGAGCAGTACTTC. Translated, it gives CASSAGYEQYF. Full variable domain (rest looked up from reference TRBV9 and TRBJ2-7): DSGVTQTPKHLITATGQRVTLRCSPRSGDLSVYWYQQSLDQGLQFLIQYYNGEERAKGNILERFSAQQFPDLHSELNLSSLELGDSALYFCASSAGYEQYFGPGTRLTVT.

The chain joins TRBV5-6 to TRBJ1-2; weak D call: TRBD1 (6 bases). With 4 bases removed from V and 4 bases from J, the gap between germline ends came to 17 bases. The CDR3 covers 15 residues. The germline gives CDR1 SGHDT, CDR2 YYEEEE. Here the CDR3 DNA reads TGTGCCAGCAGCCCCAAGAGACAGGCGGTCTATGGCTACACCTTC. Protein product: CASSPKRQAVYGYTF. Full variable domain (missing parts from reference TRBV5-6 and TRBJ1-2): DAGVTQSPTHLIKTRGQQVTLRCSPKSGHDTVSWYQQALGQGPQFIFQYYEEEERQRGNFPDRFSGHQFPNYSSELNVNALLLGDSALYLCASSPKRQAVYGYTFGSGTRLTVV.

This chain joins TRBV29-1 and TRBJ2-7; no definite D call. Germline V gene sequence: CDR1 SQVTM, CDR2 ANQGSEA. The CDR3 is made up of 12 amino acids. V was cut by 1 base and J by 2 bases, with 6 bases left in between. CDR3 sequence reads: CSVEGRAYEQYF. The CDR3, as DNA: TGCAGCGTTGAAGGCCGGGCCTACGAGCAGTACTTC.

This chain joins TRBV20-1 and TRBJ2-3; TRBD2 matches at 13 bases. CDR1 DFQATT and CDR2 SNEGSKA come from the germline V gene (reference sequence). The CDR3 totals 15 residues. V shed 3 bases, J shed 6 bases, and the junction held 6 bases outside the gene matches. The CDR3 DNA reads TGCAGTGCTAGTTTACTAGCGGGGGGGGGTGATACGCAGTATTTT. This codes for CSASLLAGGGDTQYF.

A single count supports this clone. The V gene is TRBV19, the J gene TRBJ1-4; 7 bases map to TRBD1. The length of the CDR3 is 14 residues. From germline, CDR1 is LNHDA and CDR2 SQIVND (reference sequence). V was pared by 6 bases and J by 4 bases, with 5 bases of the junction left unmatched. The CDR3 here is CASSITGVNEKLFF. DNA of the CDR3: TGTGCCAGTAGCATTACAGGGGTTAATGAAAAACTGTTTTTT.

The chain employs TRBV12-5 and TRBJ1-4; a possible D gene is TRBD1 (5 bases). The V end lost 6 bases, the J end lost 7 bases, and 6 bases lay between the germline ends. The CDR3 contains 11 residues. Germline lookup yields CDR1 LGHNT and CDR2 FRNRAP. The CDR3 reads CASGGGEKLFF. CDR3 DNA sequence: TGTGCTAGTGGGGGGGGTGAAAAACTGTTTTTT. Complete variable domain (other parts from reference TRBV12-5 and TRBJ1-4): DARVTQTPRHKVTEMGQEVTMRCQPILGHNTVFWYRQTMMQGLELLAYFRNRAPLDDSGMPKDRFSAEMPDATLATLKIQPSEPRDSAVYFCASGGGEKLFFGSGTQLSVL.

This clone occurred many times. The chain couples TRBV4-3 to TRBJ1-6; no definite D call. In germline, CDR1 is LGHNA, CDR2 YSLEER. With 4 bases removed from V and 6 bases from J, the gap between germline ends came to 10 bases. The CDR3 spans 14 residues. The CDR3: CASSLTGGNSPLHF. The DNA of the CDR3 is TGCGCCAGCAGCCTAACTGGTGGTAATTCACCCCTCCACTTT.

The chain joins TRBV6-5 to TRBJ1-2, with D perhaps matching TRBD1 (5 bases). V gave up 4 bases and J gave up 10 bases, with 16 bases separating them. Germline CDR1 reads MNHEY; CDR2 reads SVGAGI. This CDR3 has 13 residues. This CDR3 is CASSSTVKKDYTF. CDR3 coding DNA: TGTGCCAGCAGTTCGACAGTTAAAAAGGACTACACCTTC.

This clone was counted a few times. This chain links TRBV28 with TRBJ1-2, with 11 bases identical to TRBD1. V shed 8 bases and J 8 bases; nucleotides not matched to a gene: 7. CDR3 length: 13 amino acids. Germline loops: CDR1 MDHEN, CDR2 SYDVKM. CDR3 DNA sequence: TGTGCCAGCGGACAGGGGGCCGGCGGGGGCTACACCTTC. It yields the protein CASGQGAGGGYTF.

The rearrangement links TRBV7-3 to TRBJ2-3, with D possibly matching TRBD1 (6 bases). CDR1 is SGHTA, CDR2 FQGTGA, per germline. This CDR3 spans 18 amino acids. V was pared by 4 bases and J by 0 bases, with 20 bases between. The CDR3 loop is CASSSLPGTNPSTDTQYF. As DNA, the CDR3 is TGTGCCAGCAGCTCCCTCCCCGGGACAAACCCAAGCACAGATACGCAGTATTTT.

This rearrangement joins TRBV28 to TRBJ1-6, with D perhaps matching TRBD1 (5 bases). CDR1 is MDHEN and CDR2 is SYDVKM in the germline V gene. V gave up 4 bases and J gave up 7 bases, with 14 bases separating them. The CDR3 runs 15 residues. The CDR3 DNA is TGTGCCAGCAGTTCAGGGCATAGAAGCAATTCACCCCTCCACTTT. This translates into CASSSGHRSNSPLHF.

The chain couples TRBV2 to TRBJ2-1; D possibly corresponds to TRBD2 (5 bases). The CDR3 runs to 16 residues. V was trimmed by 2 bases and J by 0 bases, leaving 11 bases between them. Germline V gives CDR1 SNHLY, CDR2 FYNNEI. The CDR3 nucleotides are TGTGCCAGCAGTGAATCGGCGGGCTACTCCTACAATGAGCAGTTCTTC. The encoded protein is CASSESAGYSYNEQFF.

V is TRBV29-1 and J is TRBJ2-1; 9 nucleotides agree with TRBD2. V lost 5 bases to trimming and J lost 7 bases; unmatched junction nucleotides: 12. This CDR3 contains 15 residues. CDR1 SQVTM and CDR2 ANQGSEA come from the germline V gene. CDR3 bases: TGCAGCGTTCCCCCGCCGGCTAGCGGGACAAATGAGCAGTTCTTC. Protein product: CSVPPPASGTNEQFF.

This chain connects TRBV7-5 to TRBJ2-2; the table's D gene call, TRBD2, was not cross checked with the DNA. TRBV7-5 is annotated as a pseudogene. The CDR3 extends over 16 amino acids. CDR3 region: CARSYSGGGNGGELFF. DNA of the CDR3: TGTGCCAGAAGCTACAGTGGCGGGGGTAATGGCGGGGAGCTGTTTTTT.

This clone was seen only a few times. V is TRBV5-4 and J is TRBJ1-2, with 10 bases matching TRBD1. This CDR3 contains 14 residues. CDR1 and CDR2 from the germline V gene are SGHNT and YYREEE (reference sequence). The junction had 12 bases not matched to a gene; V was cut back by 4 bases and J by 12 bases. CDR3 DNA: TGTGCCAGCAGCCCCGGGACAGGGGCCTCCACGAACACCTTC. Its translation: CASSPGTGASTNTF.

The genes are TRBV2 and TRBJ1-2, with D maybe TRBD1 (5 bases). V dropped 3 bases and J dropped 8 bases, with 10 bases sitting between them. This CDR3 has 12 residues. Germline lookup yields CDR1 SNHLY and CDR2 FYNNEI. CDR3 protein: CASSEGPGGYTF. DNA for the CDR3: TGTGCCAGCAGTGAGGGGCCGGGCGGCTACACCTTC. The whole variable domain, remainder taken from reference TRBV2 and TRBJ1-2, is EPEVTQTPSHQVTQMGQEVILRCVPISNHLYFYWYRQILGQKVEFLVSFYNNEISEKSEIFDDQFSVERPDGSNFTLKIRSTKLEDSAMYFCASSEGPGGYTFGSGTRLTVV.